These 7 T cell receptor beta chains were sequenced from one sample in a study of blood T cell repertoires in COVID-19. Profiling relied on immunoSEQ multiplex PCR, and the TCRdb table lists in-frame clones only, not all of them. The sample lists approximately 470,000 clones; 75% to 90% were seen once. Source material: PBMCs or T cells enriched from blood (not recorded which). These receptors originate from a woman between 18 and 30 years old who had recovered from COVID-19.

This chain joins TRBV27 and TRBJ2-2; 10 bases map to TRBD2. The CDR3 is made up of 14 amino acids. In germline, CDR1 is MNHEY, CDR2 SMNVEV (reference sequence). This CDR3 is CAGGSGGATGELFF. DNA for the CDR3: TGTGCAGGCGGGAGCGGGGGGGCCACCGGGGAGCTGTTTTTT.

This rearrangement joins TRBV19 to TRBJ2-2; D is perhaps TRBD1 (6 bases). Trimming shortened V by 2 bases and J by 6 bases, and 16 bases separated the two germline ends. CDR1 is LNHDA and CDR2 is SQIVND in the germline V gene (reference sequence). This CDR3 comprises 16 residues. The CDR3 DNA follows: TGTGCCAGTAGTATACAGGGGAACGAGTATGCCGGGGAGCTGTTTTTT. This encodes CASSIQGNEYAGELFF.

The genes are TRBV10-3 and TRBJ1-6; TRBD1 might be the D (6 bases). From germline, CDR1 is ENHRY and CDR2 SYGVKD. Between the trimmed V and J ends, which lost 9 bases and 5 bases, there was a span of 8 bases. The CDR3 runs 12 residues. The CDR3 loop reads CAIGGNNSPLHF. In DNA form, the CDR3 reads TGTGCCATAGGGGGTAATAATTCACCCCTCCACTTT.

The rearrangement joins TRBV30 to TRBJ2-7; D possibly corresponds to TRBD1 (6 bases). The V gene's germline CDR1 is GTSNPN and CDR2 SVGIG (reference sequence). Trimming took 0 bases from V and 0 from J, leaving 12 bases between them. There are 15 residues in the CDR3. The CDR3 DNA reads TGTGCCTGGAGTGTGGGGTGGGACATCTCCTACGAGCAGTACTTC. It specifies CAWSVGWDISYEQYF.

The rearrangement links TRBV7-7 to TRBJ2-7, with 8 bases that match TRBD1. J was trimmed by 3 bases and V by 1 base; bases with no gene match: 5. CDR1 is SSHAT and CDR2 is FNYEAQ in the germline V gene (reference sequence). CDR3 length equals 15 residues. Here the CDR3 reads CASSLGPDRVYEQYF. CDR3 sequence (DNA): TGTGCCAGCAGCTTAGGTCCGGACAGGGTCTACGAGCAGTACTTC.

The J gene is TRBJ1-3, the V gene TRBV2; 8 nucleotides match TRBD1. This CDR3 spans 14 amino acids. Germline values: CDR1 SNHLY, CDR2 FYNNEI. V shed 6 bases, J shed 8 bases, and the junction held 9 bases outside the gene matches. The CDR3: CASRTGAPSDTIYF. As DNA, the CDR3 is TGTGCCAGCAGGACAGGGGCCCCGTCGGACACCATATATTTT.

V gene TRBV5-1 combines with J gene TRBJ1-1, with 8 positions matching TRBD1. CDR3 size: 12 residues. Germline V lookup: CDR1 SGHRS, CDR2 YFSETQ. The V and J ends lost 3 bases and 7 bases, in that order; junction bases with no gene match: 2. CDR3 coding DNA: TGCGCCAGCAGCTCGGGACAGGATGAAGCTTTCTTT. Its protein is CASSSGQDEAFF.